The rows below give T cell receptor beta chains drawn from one sample of a study of T cell responses to AZD1222 COVID-19 vaccine. Method: immunoSEQ multiplex PCR; TCRdb's copy keeps in-frame clones and lacks some. The table has 110,000 or so clones, about 82% seen once; the top ten hold approximately 18%. Sequenced here: peripheral blood, sampled 28 days after the second AZD1222 dose. The source is an adult who received the AZD1222 COVID-19 vaccine. Both conserved end residues are part of each CDR3. The order of the fields is V gene, J gene, clone size, D gene, CDR3 protein, CDR3 DNA. The D gene is left open where the match is weak. Size tells how often a clone was seen (once, few, many) or the class of an expanded clone, and some rows leave it out.

>TRBV18|TRBJ2-2|NA|TRBD2
CASSPSGLAGGPTGELFF
TGTGCCAGCTCACCATCGGGACTAGCGGGAGGGCCCACCGGGGAGCTGTTTTTT
>TRBV7-9|TRBJ2-2|few|NA
CASSSTGTGELFF
TGTGCCAGCAGCTCAACAGGGACCGGGGAGCTGTTTTTT
>TRBV6-5|TRBJ1-1|NA|NA
CASSSGQLNTEAFF
TGTGCCAGCAGTAGCGGACAGCTGAACACTGAAGCTTTCTTT
>TRBV30|TRBJ1-1|few|NA
CAWSVGRPQGEAFF
TGTGCCTGGAGTGTCGGCAGGCCCCAGGGGGAAGCTTTCTTT
>TRBV2|TRBJ1-6|NA|TRBD1
CASSGDRPWPLHF
TGTGCCAGCAGTGGGGACAGGCCGTGGCCCCTCCACTTT
>TRBV7-2|TRBJ1-6|NA|NA
CASSLAPEPLHF
TGTGCCAGCAGCTTAGCGCCTGAGCCCCTCCACTTT
>TRBV7-2|TRBJ1-5|NA|NA
CASSLVWGQNQPQHF
TGTGCCAGCAGCTTAGTCTGGGGGCAGAATCAGCCCCAGCATTTT
>TRBV5-1|TRBJ2-3|NA|NA
CASSLAGVSTDTQYF
TGCGCCAGCAGCTTGGCGGGGGTAAGCACAGATACGCAGTATTTT
>TRBV7-3|TRBJ2-1|NA|TRBD2
CASKTSGSSDEQFF
TGTGCCAGTAAGACTAGCGGGAGTTCCGATGAGCAGTTCTTC
>TRBV19|TRBJ2-7|NA|TRBD2
CASRPGLGHEQYF
TGTGCCAGTAGGCCGGGACTAGGGCACGAGCAGTACTTC
>TRBV9|TRBJ1-1|NA|NA
CASTKRGERPLMNTEAFF
TGTGCCAGCACAAAAAGAGGGGAGAGGCCACTTATGAACACTGAAGCTTTCTTT
>TRBV7-9|TRBJ1-2|NA|NA
CASSQQRIEGYTF
TGTGCCAGCAGCCAACAGCGGATAGAGGGCTACACCTTC
>TRBV2|TRBJ2-2|few|NA
CASSEQETGELFF
TGTGCCAGCAGTGAGCAGGAAACCGGGGAGCTGTTTTTT
>TRBV4-3|TRBJ1-1|NA|NA
CASSLYWEARTEAFF
TGCGCCAGCAGCCTATACTGGGAGGCTAGGACTGAAGCTTTCTTT
>TRBV9|TRBJ1-1|NA|TRBD1
CASSVGTGYKGTEAFF
TGTGCCAGCAGCGTGGGGACAGGTTATAAGGGCACTGAAGCTTTCTTT
>TRBV21-1|TRBJ1-1|NA|NA
CASSMGVNTEAFF
TGTGCCAGCAGCATGGGGGTGAACACTGAAGCTTTCTTT
>TRBV14|TRBJ2-7|many|TRBD2
CASRTSGRAYEQYF
TGTGCCAGCAGGACTAGCGGGAGGGCCTACGAGCAGTACTTC
>TRBV9|TRBJ2-1|once|NA
CASSVERVSYNEQFF
TGTGCCAGCAGCGTAGAGAGGGTTTCCTACAATGAGCAGTTCTTC
>TRBV16|TRBJ1-1|NA|NA
CASSQSPGGNTEAFF
TGTGCCAGCAGCCAATCCCCCGGGGGCAACACTGAAGCTTTCTTT
>TRBV27|TRBJ1-1|few|TRBD1
CASRRTGVTEAFF
TGTGCCAGCAGAAGGACAGGGGTTACTGAAGCTTTCTTT